This T cell receptor (beta chain) was sequenced for a study of OX40 agonist ivuxolimab in advanced cancers. Background on the whole study: Ivuxolimab, which targeted the costimulatory receptor OX40 (CD134), was an agonistic, fully human IgG2 monoclonal antibody. Intravenous ivuxolimab was administered to patients every 2 weeks at six dose levels: 0.01, 0.1, 0.3, 1.5, 3 and 10 mg/kg. Of the roughly 54 patients in dose escalation, about 20 had hepatocellular carcinoma, about 15 had melanoma, 9 had renal cell carcinoma and 9 had head and neck cancer. In the dose-escalation cohort, 82.7% of patients were male, and the mean age was approximately 60 years, with a range of about 20 to 90. Patients were allowed to have had prior anti-PD-1, anti-PD-L1 or anti-CTLA-4 therapy, and 30% to 40% of the dose-escalation patients had been treated with checkpoint inhibitors. Partial responses were achieved by three dose-escalation patients, of whom one had hepatocellular carcinoma and two had cutaneous melanoma. The purpose of peripheral TCRbeta sequencing was to test whether ivuxolimab changed TCR sequence diversity and led to clonal T-cell expansion. The paper describes the monotherapy dose-escalation part (N of about 55 patients) of the phase I trial of ivuxolimab. Findings and caveats that apply to the study as a whole: Low levels of normalized T-cell clonal expansion were also shown by some nonresponding patients. At doses of 0.1 to 3.0 mg/kg, clonal expansion of both CD4+ and CD8+ T cells in blood was seen between baseline and week 6. Partial responders in the 0.1-3.0 mg/kg groups had among the lowest normalized peripheral clonal expansion, especially among CD8+ T cells. The antigen specificity of the peripheral T cells that underwent clonal expansion was not determined. On average, CD8+ T cells showed more expanded clones than CD4+ T cells after ivuxolimab.

Patients with a history of autoimmune disease or receiving systemic immunosuppression were excluded from the trial. Peripheral blood for TCR sequencing was collected from all dose cohorts at baseline, on cycle 4 day 1, and on cycle 7 day 1. Samples were obtained from an open-label, multicenter, first-in-human phase I dose-escalation trial of ivuxolimab. Adults with locally advanced or metastatic melanoma, renal cell, hepatocellular, or head and neck squamous cell carcinoma were enrolled in the trial. Before TCR sequencing, CD4+ and CD8+ T cells were separately sorted from peripheral blood. A note on this clone: The clone's antigen remains unknown. Base qualities are not recorded, but no much larger clone differs from it by a single base.

Genomic DNA was isolated from the sorted cells so that the TCRbeta CDR3 region could be sequenced. TCRbeta CDR3 regions were sequenced using the immunoSEQ Assay. Sourced from immuneACCESS, this table was stored by TCRdb with only in-frame sequences that have V and J called. A share of the clones is absent; for the studies checked, an unresolved V gene accounts for under half, and the remainder has no known explanation. A total of approximately 77,000 clones appear in this sample, about nine tenths of them only once. The ten largest clones represent 14% to 15% of the sample. The CDR3 runs 13 amino acids, cysteine and phenylalanine included. The entry retains the CDR3 DNA only, 39 bases that are in frame from base 1. Taken from the germline V gene, the CDR1 and CDR2 loops are MGHRA and YSYEKL. V lost 0 bases and J lost 3 bases; the stretch between them is 6 bases long.

The rearranged chain carries TRBV4-1 and TRBJ2-7, with TRBD1 as a weak D call on 5 bases. Sample: CD4+ or CD8+ T cells sorted from blood, taken in a trial of the OX40 agonist ivuxolimab. The receptor comes from an adult with an advanced solid tumor such as melanoma, head and neck, liver or kidney cancer. This receptor has the CDR3 CASSQDQGYEQYF. In nucleotide form, the sequence is TGCGCCAGCAGCCAAGATCAGGGCTACGAGCAGTACTTC.